The 32 T cell receptor beta chains in this list originate from one sample, sequenced in a study of CD8 T cells in Susac syndrome. cDNA came from approximately 0.5 to 1 ug RNA primed by random hexamers. TCRdb analysed the immunoSEQ multiplex PCR reads with MiXCR anew, one entry per CDR3 protein. The sample has 150,000 to 160,000 distinct CDR3 sequences, around 95% seen once. The sequenced sample was CD4+ T cells from PBMCs. The source of these receptors is a human donor with Susac syndrome.

The V call is TRBV25-1, the J call TRBJ2-2; 7 positions agree with TRBD1. CDR1 is MGHDK and CDR2 is SYGVNS in the germline V gene. V dropped 4 bases and J dropped 4; count of bases not matched to a gene: 3. The CDR3 loop spans 14 amino acids. The CDR3 nucleotides are TGTGCCAGCAGTGTCTCAGGGGGCACCGGGGAGCTGTTTTTT. The encoded protein is CASSVSGGTGELFF.

V is TRBV7-2 and J is TRBJ2-7; TRBD1 or TRBD2 may be the D gene (6 bases each). The V gene lost 4 bases and the J gene lost 6 bases, with 16 bases spanning the gap. The CDR3 covers 14 residues. Germline CDR1 is SGHTA and CDR2 is FQGNSA. CDR3 nucleotides: TGTGCCAGCAGCTCCTCGGGGGCTCAGGGCGAGCAGTACTTC. Translation: CASSSSGAQGEQYF.

The chain carries TRBV12-3 or TRBV12-4 and TRBJ2-7, with 7 bases fitting TRBD1. Trimming took 4 bases from V and 4 from J; bases not matched to a gene: 10. The CDR3 contains 15 residues. CDR3 bases: TGTGCCAGCAGTTCCCGACAGGGAATGACGTACGAGCAGTACTTC. This sequence encodes CASSSRQGMTYEQYF.

This chain uses TRBV2 with TRBJ2-1; D gene ambiguous. CDR3 length: 15 residues. Trimming stripped 4 bases from V and 0 bases from J, with 10 bases between. The germline V gene encodes CDR1 SNHLY and CDR2 FYNNEI. CDR3 residues: CASSAQGYSYNEQFF. The CDR3 coding sequence is TGTGCCAGCAGTGCCCAAGGTTACTCCTACAATGAGCAGTTCTTC.

The chain is built from TRBV24-1 and TRBJ2-3; maybe TRBD1 (5 bases). Trimming pared 0 bases from V and 1 base from J, leaving 7 bases between. The germline V gene has CDR1 KGHDR and CDR2 SFDVKD. This CDR3 contains 15 residues. CDR3 region: CATSDLKGGTDTQYF. The CDR3 DNA reads as TGTGCCACCAGTGATTTGAAAGGGGGCACAGATACGCAGTATTTT.

The V gene is TRBV13, the J gene TRBJ2-7, with D maybe TRBD2 (5 bases). The CDR3 runs 13 residues. V dropped 2 bases and J dropped 3 bases, with 8 bases sitting between them. Germline CDR1 is PRHDT and CDR2 is FYEKMQ (reference sequence). CDR3 sequence reads: CASSLRGSYEQYF. DNA of the CDR3: TGTGCCAGCAGCTTACGAGGGAGCTACGAGCAGTACTTC. Together with reference TRBV13 and TRBJ2-7, the CDR3 gives the full variable domain: AAGVIQSPRHLIKEKRETATLKCYPIPRHDTVYWYQQGPGQDPQFLISFYEKMQSDKGSIPDRFSAQQFSDYHSELNMSSLELGDSALYFCASSLRGSYEQYFGPGTRLTVT.

In this sample, this clonotype turned up once. The rearrangement uses TRBV18 and TRBJ2-7; D is uncertain. The V and J ends lost 4 bases and 5 bases respectively, with 15 bases between them. The CDR3 extends over 14 amino acids. Per the germline V gene, CDR1 is KGHSH and CDR2 is LQKENI. The CDR3 DNA reads as TGTGCCAGCTCACTACGAAGTGTTGTGGACGAGCAGTACTTC. It translates to CASSLRSVVDEQYF. Filled out from reference TRBV18 and TRBJ2-7, the complete variable domain reads NAGVMQNPRHLVRRRGQEARLRCSPMKGHSHVYWYRQLPEEGLKFMVYLQKENIIDESGMPKERFSAEFPKEGPSILRIQQVVRGDSAAYFCASSLRSVVDEQYFGPGTRLTVT.

The genes are TRBV29-1 and TRBJ1-1, with 8 bases that match TRBD1. CDR1 and CDR2 (germline): SQVTM, ANQGSEA. CDR3 length: 12 residues. The ends lost 7 bases at V and 4 bases at J; junction bases unmatched: 5. The CDR3 reads CSAIQGGTEAFF. CDR3 coding DNA: TGCAGCGCCATACAGGGGGGCACTGAAGCTTTCTTT.

V and J are TRBV12-3 or TRBV12-4 and TRBJ1-2; D is uncertain. The CDR3 consists of 13 residues. Trimming stripped 6 bases from V and 3 bases from J, with 11 bases between. This CDR3 is CASSSSRDYGYTF. For the CDR3, the DNA is TGTGCCAGCAGCTCCTCGAGGGACTATGGCTACACCTTC.

The chain recombines TRBV5-4 with TRBJ2-5; D not resolved. This CDR3 region has 13 residues. With 4 bases removed from V and 2 bases from J, the gap between germline ends came to 9 bases. Germline values: CDR1 SGHNT, CDR2 YYREEE (reference sequence). The CDR3 DNA reads as TGTGCCAGCAGCCGATATGCACAAGAGACCCAGTACTTC. It is translated as CASSRYAQETQYF.

This chain joins TRBV20-1 and TRBJ2-1, with 13 nucleotides matching TRBD2. Germline V gives CDR1 DFQATT, CDR2 SNEGSKA (reference sequence). The CDR3 runs 14 residues. V lost 5 bases to trimming and J lost 4 bases; unmatched junction nucleotides: 2. The CDR3 spells CSASTSGGYNEQFF. CDR3 in DNA: TGCAGTGCTTCGACTAGCGGGGGGTACAATGAGCAGTTCTTC.

The V call is TRBV4-1, the J call TRBJ2-5, with TRBD2 matching over 11 bases. Germline V gene sequence: CDR1 MGHRA, CDR2 YSYEKL. V gave up 0 bases and J gave up 4 bases; unmatched junction bases: 7. The length of the CDR3 is 17 residues. The CDR3 loop is CASSQDRLAGFGETQYF. The DNA for the CDR3 is TGCGCCAGCAGCCAAGACCGACTAGCGGGGTTTGGAGAGACCCAGTACTTC.

The genes are TRBV6-2 or TRBV6-3 and TRBJ2-7; TRBD1 might be the D (6 bases). In germline, CDR1 is MNHEY, CDR2 SVGEGT. The CDR3 has 15 residues. Trimming removed 5 bases from V and 7 bases from J, with 21 bases in between. The chain's CDR3 is CASSKTGQPGGEQYF. CDR3 nucleotides: TGTGCCAGCAGTAAAACAGGGCAGCCCGGAGGAGAGCAGTACTTC.

V is TRBV25-1 and J is TRBJ1-1, with D possibly being TRBD1 (5 bases). V lost 4 bases, J lost 1 base, and 16 bases lay in between. The germline V gene has CDR1 MGHDK and CDR2 SYGVNS. CDR3 length: 16 amino acids. For the CDR3, the DNA is TGTGCCAGCAGTGCCGAGGAGGGACCGACGAACACTGAAGCTTTCTTT. Its translation: CASSAEEGPTNTEAFF. The entire variable domain, with the rest obtained from reference TRBV25-1 and TRBJ1-1, is as follows: EADIYQTPRYLVIGTGKKITLECSQTMGHDKMYWYQQDPGMELHLIHYSYGVNSTEKGDLSSESTVSRIRTEHFPLTLESARPSHTSQYLCASSAEEGPTNTEAFFGQGTRLTVV.

This clonotype was seen a single time. The chain has TRBV2 and TRBJ2-5; no definite D call. The ends were cut back, 4 bases at V and 13 bases at J, with 7 bases in the middle. Germline lookup yields CDR1 SNHLY and CDR2 FYNNEI. CDR3 length equals 9 residues. CDR3 protein: CASSGPVYF. The CDR3 DNA reads as TGTGCCAGCAGTGGCCCGGTGTACTTC.

V gene TRBV7-9 combines with J gene TRBJ1-6; a possible D gene is TRBD1 (6 bases). Trimming shortened V by 5 bases and J by 6 bases, and 23 bases separated the two germline ends. Germline V CDR1 and CDR2: SEHNR, FQNEAQ (reference sequence). The CDR3 spans 18 residues. CDR3 in DNA: TGTGCCAGCAGCGGCGGGACAAGTTCAAGCTTTGCTAATTCACCCCTCCACTTT. It yields the protein CASSGGTSSSFANSPLHF.

The chain joins TRBV29-1 to TRBJ2-1; D not resolved. The ends were cut back, 3 bases at V and 7 bases at J, with 4 bases in the middle. The CDR3 runs to 10 residues. Germline-derived CDR1 and CDR2 are SQVTM and ANQGSEA. The CDR3 DNA reads TGCAGCGTTGATGGAAATGAGCAGTTCTTC. Amino acids: CSVDGNEQFF.

This chain connects TRBV11-2 to TRBJ2-3; maybe TRBD1 (5 bases). V was trimmed by 8 bases and J by 4 bases, leaving 10 bases between them. The V gene's germline CDR1 is SGHAT and CDR2 FQNNGV. This CDR3 comprises 12 residues. The CDR3 here is CASEVGADTQYF. CDR3 nucleotide sequence: TGTGCCAGCGAGGTAGGGGCAGATACGCAGTATTTT. Full variable domain (rest looked up from reference TRBV11-2 and TRBJ2-3): EAGVAQSPRYKIIEKRQSVAFWCNPISGHATLYWYQQILGQGPKLLIQFQNNGVVDDSQLPKDRFSAERLKGVDSTLKIQPAKLEDSAVYLCASEVGADTQYFGPGTRLTVL.

V is TRBV11-3 and J is TRBJ2-1; D possibly uses TRBD1 or TRBD2 (6 bases each). Per germline, CDR1 SGHNT and CDR2 YENEEA. The CDR3 spans 12 residues. V was cut by 5 bases and J by 9 bases, with 11 bases left in between. CDR3 loop: CASSGGLPEQFF. In DNA, the CDR3 is TGTGCCAGCAGCGGGGGGCTACCTGAGCAGTTCTTC.

The V call is TRBV25-1, the J call TRBJ1-6, with D possibly being TRBD1 (6 bases). The CDR3 is 17 residues long. V gave up 2 bases and J gave up 7 bases, with 18 bases separating them. CDR1 and CDR2 (germline): MGHDK, SYGVNS. In nucleotides, the CDR3 is TGTGCCAGCAGTGAAGTAGGCCGGGACATCACCAATTCACCCCTCCACTTT. Encoded protein: CASSEVGRDITNSPLHF.

The chain has TRBV20-1 and TRBJ2-1; D possibly corresponds to TRBD2 (6 bases). Trimming pared 5 bases from V and 0 bases from J, leaving 14 bases between. The length of the CDR3 is 15 residues. Germline-derived CDR1 and CDR2 are DFQATT and SNEGSKA (reference sequence). The CDR3 region has the DNA TGCAGTGCTCCATCACGGGGGAGCTCCTACAATGAGCAGTTCTTC. As protein: CSAPSRGSSYNEQFF.

The chain carries TRBV20-1 and TRBJ2-7; D might be TRBD2 (7 bases). The germline V gene encodes CDR1 DFQATT and CDR2 SNEGSKA (reference sequence). This CDR3 spans 15 amino acids. Trimming left V 0 bases short and J 4 bases short, with 16 bases between. Written as DNA, the CDR3 is TGCAGTGCTAGAGATCCTCCGGAGGGGGGGTACGAGCAGTACTTC. This sequence encodes CSARDPPEGGYEQYF.

The chain is built from TRBV11-2 and TRBJ2-7, with D perhaps assigned TRBD1 or TRBD2 (5 bases each). CDR3 length: 14 residues. CDR1 and CDR2 from the germline V gene are SGHAT and FQNNGV. Trimming shortened V by 5 bases and J by 0 bases, and 11 bases separated the two germline ends. CDR3 region: CASSDRGSSYEQYF. Written as DNA, the CDR3 is TGTGCCAGCAGCGACCGGGGCAGCTCCTACGAGCAGTACTTC.

The V call is TRBV29-1, the J call TRBJ1-1; no clear D gene. This CDR3 has 15 amino acids. V shed 4 bases and J shed 2 bases, with 17 bases lying between them. CDR1 is SQVTM and CDR2 is ANQGSEA in the germline V gene. The CDR3 loop is CSVGWSAVSNTEAFF. DNA of the CDR3: TGCAGCGTTGGATGGTCGGCGGTATCTAACACTGAAGCTTTCTTT.

The chain is built from TRBV5-4 and TRBJ2-3, with TRBD2 matching 12 bases. The V gene end was trimmed by 4 bases and the J gene end by 0 bases; junction bases not matched to a gene: 6. Per the germline V gene, CDR1 is SGHNT and CDR2 is YYREEE (reference sequence). The CDR3 sequence is 17 residues long. This CDR3 is CASSDRLAGASTDTQYF. DNA of the CDR3: TGTGCCAGCAGCGACCGACTAGCGGGGGCCAGCACAGATACGCAGTATTTT.

The chain couples TRBV6-1 to TRBJ1-4; 7 nucleotides align to TRBD1. The V gene's germline CDR1 is MNHNS and CDR2 SASEGT. With 6 bases clipped from V and 11 bases from J, the junction kept 15 bases outside the gene matches. The CDR3 is 15 residues long. The CDR3 loop is CASRDRTGQMRKLFF. CDR3 in DNA: TGTGCCAGCAGAGATAGGACAGGCCAAATGCGGAAACTGTTTTTT.

The CDR3 DNA is TGTGCCAGCAGTTATTCGGGACCTTCACCCGATAATGAAAAACTGTTTTTT. Its translation is CASSYSGPSPDNEKLFF. This chain links TRBV6-5 with TRBJ1-4; maybe TRBD1 (5 bases). Trimming cost V 3 bases and J 4 bases, with 18 bases left between them. The CDR3 is made up of 17 amino acids. Germline CDR1 reads MNHEY; CDR2 reads SVGAGI.

The V gene is TRBV7-9, the J gene TRBJ2-5, with D possibly called TRBD1 or TRBD2 (6 bases each). This CDR3 has 14 amino acids. In germline, CDR1 is SEHNR, CDR2 FQNEAQ (reference sequence). Trimming stripped 3 bases from V and 5 bases from J, with 13 bases between. In DNA, the CDR3 is TGTGCCAGCAGCTTGGGGGGCGCGGGGGAGACCCAGTACTTC. It yields the protein CASSLGGAGETQYF. The full variable domain, rest sourced from reference TRBV7-9 and TRBJ2-5, is DTGVSQNPRHKITKRGQNVTFRCDPISEHNRLYWYRQTLGQGPEFLTYFQNEAQLEKSRLLSDRFSAERPKGSFSTLEIQRTEQGDSAMYLCASSLGGAGETQYFGPGTRLLVL.

The gene calls are TRBV14 and TRBJ2-3; TRBD2 is a possible D gene (7 bases). Deletions cut 0 bases from V and 4 bases from J, with 14 bases between. CDR1 and CDR2 (germline): SGHDN, FVKESK. This CDR3 has 16 amino acids. CDR3 DNA: TGTGCCAGCAGCCAAGACGTCGGGGGGCAGTCAGATACGCAGTATTTT. Translated, it gives CASSQDVGGQSDTQYF.

The V gene is TRBV11-2, the J gene TRBJ1-6; 7 bases fit TRBD1. The V gene end was trimmed by 7 bases and the J gene end by 9 bases; junction bases not matched to a gene: 9. The CDR3 runs to 14 residues. CDR1 and CDR2 from the germline V gene are SGHAT and FQNNGV. CDR3 nucleotide sequence: TGTGCCAGCATGCGACAGGGCCTTGGTTCACCCCTCCACTTT. This translates into CASMRQGLGSPLHF.

The rearrangement joins TRBV14 to TRBJ2-3; 14 positions match TRBD2. With V trimmed by 4 bases and J by 9 bases, 3 bases remained unmatched. The CDR3 length is 14 residues. The V gene's germline CDR1 is SGHDN and CDR2 FVKESK. The DNA for the CDR3 is TGTGCCAGCAGCCCGGGACTAGCGGGAGCGACGCAGTATTTT. Translated, it gives CASSPGLAGATQYF.

V usage is TRBV15 and J usage is TRBJ2-7, with TRBD2 matching over 8 bases. The ends lost 5 bases at V and 1 base at J; junction bases unmatched: 10. Germline CDR1 LNHNV, CDR2 YYDKDF (reference sequence). The CDR3 runs to 16 residues. In DNA form, the CDR3 reads TGTGCCACCAGCCCCCACCGGGGGGGGGCATCCTACGAGCAGTACTTC. It encodes CATSPHRGGASYEQYF.